This TCR beta chain was identified in a study of blood T cell repertoires in COVID-19. Study overall: Acute-phase and convalescent COVID-19 samples originated in the United States, Italy and Spain. PBMCs, B-cell-depleted T cells, or T cells provided the cDNA or gDNA that made up the material.

The V gene's germline CDR1 is SGHAT and CDR2 FQNNGV. CDR3 length equals 16 residues. The junction had 6 bases not matched to a gene; V was cut back by 1 base and J by 6 bases. As handled by the study authors: The authors estimated nucleated cell counts from reference gene primer amplification. The repertoire was sequenced with immunoSEQ multiplex PCR; TCRdb's copy has only in-frame clones and lacks some. The V and J calls and the clone size are those of that table, but D and trimming were determined from the DNA. The sample lists 440,000 or so clones; approximately 90% were seen once. Seattle participants joined during active infection and were tracked over time.

The chain recombines TRBV11-2 with TRBJ2-1; 10 bases are shared with TRBD2. Sequencing was performed on peripheral blood. The receptor was derived from a woman between 35 and 50 years old with COVID-19, enrolled during active disease. The CDR3 sequence: CASSLVTSGNVNEQFF. CDR3 DNA sequence: TGTGCCAGCAGCTTAGTTACTAGCGGGAATGTCAATGAGCAGTTCTTC.